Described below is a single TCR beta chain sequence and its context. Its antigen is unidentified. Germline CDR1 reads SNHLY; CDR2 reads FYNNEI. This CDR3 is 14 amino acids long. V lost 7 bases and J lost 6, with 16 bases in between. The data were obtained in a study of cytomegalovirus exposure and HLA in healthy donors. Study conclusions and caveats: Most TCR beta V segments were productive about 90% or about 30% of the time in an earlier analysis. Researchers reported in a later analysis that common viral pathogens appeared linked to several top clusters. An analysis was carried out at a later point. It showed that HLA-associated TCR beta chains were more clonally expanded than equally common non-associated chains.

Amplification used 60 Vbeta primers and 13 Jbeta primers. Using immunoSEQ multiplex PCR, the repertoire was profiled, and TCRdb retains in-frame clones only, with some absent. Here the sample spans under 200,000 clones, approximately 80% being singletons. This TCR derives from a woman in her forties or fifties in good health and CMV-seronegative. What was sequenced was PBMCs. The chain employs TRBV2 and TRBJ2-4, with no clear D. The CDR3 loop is CASKNEALVNIQYF. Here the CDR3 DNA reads TGTGCCAGCAAGAATGAGGCTTTGGTAAACATTCAGTACTTC.